There are a few counts of the clone carrying this T cell receptor beta chain. The antigen is undetermined. V lost 4 bases and J lost 1, with 9 bases in between. Germline lookup yields CDR1 SGDLS and CDR2 YYNGEE. The CDR3 sequence is 14 residues long. The data originate from a study of radiation and T cells in renal cell carcinoma. Time point given: blood 4 weeks post-SBRT, at nephrectomy. The treatment denotes: 15 Gy SBRT to primary tumor, nephrectomy 4 weeks later. Serial blood draws occurred at baseline and 2 and 4 weeks post-SBRT. Clear cell pathology was present in this patient's renal cell carcinoma. The study's findings and limits: Top tumor clonotypes rose in blood 2 weeks post-radiation, then contracted.

Data came from immunoSEQ multiplex PCR; TCRdb stores just in-frame clones and leaves some out. Here the sample spans 140,000 or so clones, about 86% being singletons. The input for sequencing was blood, taken from a patient whose treatment included radiotherapy and nephrectomy. The J gene is TRBJ2-4, the V gene TRBV9, with D hard to call. The source is a woman aged 50 to 65 with renal cell carcinoma. The CDR3 region has the DNA TGTGCCAGCAGCCAAACATGGGCCAAAAACATTCAGTACTTC. Its protein product is CASSQTWAKNIQYF.